A single sample gave rise to the 30 T cell receptor beta chains below, sequenced in a study of OX40 agonist ivuxolimab in advanced cancers. Here immunoSEQ multiplex PCR was the method, and the copy in TCRdb shows in-frame clones only, minus some. The table shows more than 75,000 clones, with approximately 83% occurring only once. The source material was CD4+ or CD8+ T cells sorted from blood, sampled in a trial of the OX40 agonist ivuxolimab. These receptors were taken from an adult with an advanced solid tumor such as melanoma, head and neck, liver or kidney cancer.

A few counts support this clone. V gene TRBV7-9 combines with J gene TRBJ2-7, with D tentatively TRBD2 (6 bases). In germline, CDR1 is SEHNR, CDR2 FQNEAQ (reference sequence). This CDR3 is 12 amino acids long. V dropped 5 bases and J dropped 3 bases, with 8 bases sitting between them. The CDR3 loop is CASSGRDYEQYF. The CDR3 bases are TGTGCCAGCAGCGGGCGGGACTACGAGCAGTACTTC.

The chain couples TRBV19 to TRBJ1-1; the D is unclear. V was pared by 2 bases and J by 0 bases, with 7 bases between. The CDR3 spans 14 residues. Looked up from germline, CDR1 is LNHDA and CDR2 is SQIVND (reference sequence). The DNA of the CDR3 is TGTGCCAGTAGTATACGGAAGGTGAACACTGAAGCTTTCTTT. Protein sequence: CASSIRKVNTEAFF.

The chain is built from TRBV19 and TRBJ1-5, with 10 bases matching TRBD1. Germline assignment: CDR1 LNHDA and CDR2 SQIVND (reference sequence). After removal of 6 bases from V and 5 bases from J, the junction contained 4 bases not matched to a gene. The CDR3 extends over 14 amino acids. CDR3 sequence (DNA): TGTGCCAGTAGGACGACAGGGGGCCATCAGCCCCAGCATTTT. Protein product: CASRTTGGHQPQHF.

The rearrangement joins TRBV28 to TRBJ2-5, with D possibly matching TRBD2 (6 bases). The CDR3 extends over 16 amino acids. Germline V lookup: CDR1 MDHEN, CDR2 SYDVKM. The ends were cut back, 3 bases at V and 5 bases at J, with 19 bases in the middle. In nucleotides, the CDR3 is TGTGCCAGCAGTTTTCCGTTGGGGGAGGTGTTGGAGACCCAGTACTTC. It translates to CASSFPLGEVLETQYF.

This clone was observed once. The V and J genes are TRBV2 and TRBJ2-4, with D possibly matching TRBD1 (6 bases). From germline, CDR1 is SNHLY and CDR2 FYNNEI. The CDR3 is made up of 14 amino acids. With 6 bases removed from V and 7 bases from J, the gap between germline ends came to 16 bases. CDR3 amino acids: CASSGTGFRNIQYF. Here the CDR3 DNA reads TGTGCCAGCAGCGGAACAGGGTTTCGGAACATTCAGTACTTC.

This chain links TRBV7-9 with TRBJ2-5; TRBD1 might be the D (6 bases). The V gene lost 2 bases and the J gene lost 0 bases, with 19 bases spanning the gap. Germline-derived CDR1 and CDR2 are SEHNR and FQNEAQ (reference sequence). This CDR3 has 18 amino acids. The CDR3 coding sequence is TGTGCCAGCAGCTTATCTGGTAGTAGCAGGGGTTACCAAGAGACCCAGTACTTC. Its translation: CASSLSGSSRGYQETQYF.

Only one count was recorded for this clone. V usage is TRBV7-4 and J usage is TRBJ2-7; TRBD1 matches 10 bases. V shed 1 base, J shed 3 bases, and the junction held 6 bases outside the gene matches. Germline CDR1 is SGHVT and CDR2 is SQSDAQ. This CDR3 is 16 amino acids long. The CDR3, as DNA: TGTGCCAGCAGCTTAGGTGGGGACAGGGGATTCTACGAGCAGTACTTC. It yields the protein CASSLGGDRGFYEQYF. The full variable domain, with the rest looked up from reference TRBV7-4 and TRBJ2-7, is GAGVSQSPRYKVAKRGRDVALRCDSISGHVTLYWYRQTLGQGSEVLTYSQSDAQRDKSGRPSGRFSAERPERSVSTLKIQRTEQGDSAVYLCASSLGGDRGFYEQYFGPGTRLTVT.

The V and J genes are TRBV6-6 and TRBJ2-5; D remains unclear. The DNA matches TRBJ2-7 better at its end, which makes the J call doubtful. Germline CDR1 MNHNY, CDR2 SVGAGI (reference sequence). The CDR3 totals 11 residues. DNA for the CDR3: TGTGCCAGCCATAACCGCTACGAGCAGTACTTC. Its protein is CASHNRYEQYF.

The chain carries TRBV6-6 and TRBJ1-2; the D is unclear. The V and J ends lost 0 bases and 11 bases respectively, with 13 bases between them. The length of the CDR3 is 13 residues. Per the germline V gene, CDR1 is MNHNY and CDR2 is SVGAGI (reference sequence). The CDR3 DNA reads TGTGCCAGCAGTTACTCGATATTCTTGGGTTACACCTTC. This sequence encodes CASSYSIFLGYTF.

This clone was seen more than once but under ten times. The rearrangement joins TRBV7-2 to TRBJ1-2, with 7 bases that match TRBD1. The CDR3 consists of 15 residues. The germline V gene encodes CDR1 SGHTA and CDR2 FQGNSA. Trimming removed 5 bases from V and 6 bases from J; junction bases left unmatched: 12. DNA for the CDR3: TGTGCCAGCAGCGCGCAGCCGGGACAGATCGATGGCTACACCTTC. This encodes CASSAQPGQIDGYTF.

This chain uses TRBV5-1 with TRBJ1-4; D is unresolved. Germline V gene lookup returns CDR1 SGHRS and CDR2 YFSETQ. This CDR3 spans 15 amino acids. The germline V and J ends were trimmed by 0 bases and 3 bases, with 9 bases remaining between them. The CDR3 here is CASSLAPMSNEKLFF. The CDR3, as DNA: TGCGCCAGCAGCTTGGCCCCCATGTCTAATGAAAAACTGTTTTTT.

V usage is TRBV7-9 and J usage is TRBJ2-3, with a tentative D call TRBD2 (6 bases). The V end lost 1 base, the J end lost 4 bases, and 24 bases lay between the germline ends. Germline lookup yields CDR1 SEHNR and CDR2 FQNEAQ (reference sequence). The CDR3 spans 19 residues. This CDR3 is CASSLEDARDPTGADTQYF. CDR3 DNA sequence: TGTGCCAGCAGCTTAGAGGACGCGAGAGACCCCACGGGGGCAGATACGCAGTATTTT.

As to this clone: Different DNA sequences within this sample yield the same CDR3. The rearrangement joins TRBV5-8 to TRBJ2-5; D is undetermined. The CDR3 is made up of 11 amino acids. The V gene's germline CDR1 is SGHTS and CDR2 YDEGEE. V lost 7 bases and J 1 base, leaving 5 bases between the germline ends. CDR3 sequence (DNA): TGTGCCAGCCCCCCCCAAGAGACCCAGTACTTC. Translated, it gives CASPPQETQYF.

The V call is TRBV15, the J call TRBJ2-7, with D perhaps being TRBD1 or TRBD2 (5 bases each). V lost 6 bases, J lost 0 bases, and 15 bases lay in between. Germline V gene sequence: CDR1 LNHNV, CDR2 YYDKDF (reference sequence). The CDR3 loop spans 15 amino acids. The CDR3 DNA sequence: TGTGCCACCAGATCTACCGGGACGTACTCCTACGAGCAGTACTTC. This codes for CATRSTGTYSYEQYF.

The V call is TRBV5-5, the J call TRBJ1-4, with D hard to call. V was pared by 4 bases and J by 8 bases, with 9 bases between. Germline CDR1 is SGHKS and CDR2 is YYEKEE (reference sequence). The CDR3 runs 12 residues. In DNA form, the CDR3 reads TGTGCCAGCAGCCCGTCCGTCGAAAAACTGTTTTTT. This encodes CASSPSVEKLFF. Full variable domain (remainder filled in from reference TRBV5-5 and TRBJ1-4): DAGVTQSPTHLIKTRGQQVTLRCSPISGHKSVSWYQQVLGQGPQFIFQYYEKEERGRGNFPDRFSARQFPNYSSELNVNALLLGDSALYLCASSPSVEKLFFGSGTQLSVL.

The genes are TRBV28 and TRBJ2-7, with D perhaps matching TRBD1 or TRBD2 (6 bases each). The ends were cut back, 3 bases at V and 6 bases at J, with 9 bases in the middle. The CDR3 has 12 residues. The V gene's germline CDR1 is MDHEN and CDR2 SYDVKM. The chain's CDR3 is CASSFWGAEQYF. The DNA for the CDR3 is TGTGCCAGCAGTTTTTGGGGGGCCGAGCAGTACTTC.

The chain carries TRBV10-3 and TRBJ2-6, with no clear D. The germline gives CDR1 ENHRY, CDR2 SYGVKD. Trimming stripped 0 bases from V and 0 bases from J, with 3 bases between. The CDR3 runs 15 residues. CDR3 protein: CAISESRSGANVLTF. CDR3 in DNA: TGTGCCATCAGTGAGTCGCGCTCTGGGGCCAACGTCCTGACTTTC.

To note about this clone: One end of the junction is discordant with germline, which a read error may explain. V is TRBV19 and J is TRBJ1-5; D unresolved. CDR1 is LNHDA, CDR2 SQIVND, per germline (reference sequence). The CDR3 loop spans 14 amino acids. CDR3: CASSIAGGSQPQHF. The CDR3 region has the DNA TGTGCCAGTAGCATAGCAGGCGGAAGTCAGCCCCAGCATTTT.

This chain connects TRBV4-3 to TRBJ2-1; weak D call: TRBD1 (5 bases). Deletions cut 4 bases from V and 6 bases from J, with 16 bases between. From germline, CDR1 is LGHNA and CDR2 YSLEER. The CDR3 runs to 15 residues. The CDR3 region is CASSLQHGAPNEQFF. The CDR3 nucleotides read TGCGCCAGCAGCCTACAGCATGGGGCGCCCAATGAGCAGTTCTTC.

The chain couples TRBV19 to TRBJ2-7; D gene unclear. V gave up 6 bases and J gave up 2 bases, with 17 bases separating them. The CDR3 has 15 residues. Germline CDR1 LNHDA, CDR2 SQIVND (reference sequence). CDR3 DNA: TGTGCCAGTAGCTCCCATTTGACCGGAACCTACGAGCAGTACTTC. Amino acids: CASSSHLTGTYEQYF.

The chain carries TRBV11-2 and TRBJ2-1; 11 bases fit TRBD2. V dropped 3 bases and J dropped 10; count of bases not matched to a gene: 8. This CDR3 contains 15 residues. Germline V gene sequence: CDR1 SGHAT, CDR2 FQNNGV. The CDR3 is CASSFPGTSGREQFF. The CDR3 DNA is TGTGCCAGCAGCTTCCCCGGGACTAGCGGCAGGGAGCAGTTCTTC.

The chain carries TRBV19 and TRBJ2-6, with TRBD1 matching over 7 bases. V lost 6 bases and J lost 1; bases outside the gene matches: 6. There are 16 residues in the CDR3. Germline CDR1 LNHDA, CDR2 SQIVND (reference sequence). CDR3 amino acids: CASRGRGLSGANVLTF. CDR3 sequence (DNA): TGTGCCAGTAGGGGCAGGGGGTTATCTGGGGCCAACGTCCTGACTTTC.

V is TRBV7-8 and J is TRBJ1-2; D is unresolved. V lost 3 bases, J lost 3 bases, and 11 bases lay in between. In germline, CDR1 is SGHVS, CDR2 FQNEAQ. The CDR3 contains 14 residues. Here the CDR3 reads CASSLAVRDYGYTF. The CDR3 DNA reads TGTGCCAGCAGCTTGGCGGTCCGCGACTATGGCTACACCTTC.

This chain uses TRBV7-8 with TRBJ2-7, with 9 positions matching TRBD2. The V segment lost 0 bases and the J segment 3 bases; nucleotides outside the gene matches: 6. Germline-derived CDR1 and CDR2 are SGHVS and FQNEAQ. This CDR3 contains 16 residues. Here the CDR3 DNA reads TGTGCCAGCAGCTTAGCCCTAGCGGGAATAAGCTACGAGCAGTACTTC. This encodes CASSLALAGISYEQYF. Based on the CDR3 plus reference TRBV7-8 and TRBJ2-7, the full variable domain is GAGVSQSPRYKVAKRGQDVALRCDPISGHVSLFWYQQALGQGPEFLTYFQNEAQLDKSGLPSDRFFAERPEGSVSTLKIQRTQQEDSAVYLCASSLALAGISYEQYFGPGTRLTVT.

The chain couples TRBV9 to TRBJ2-3; 13 bases are shared with TRBD2. The CDR3 has 16 amino acids. Germline assignment: CDR1 SGDLS and CDR2 YYNGEE. J lost 5 bases, V lost 0 bases, and 3 bases had no gene match. The CDR3 sequence is CASSVGTSGSLDTQYF. The CDR3 nucleotides are TGTGCCAGCAGCGTAGGGACTAGCGGGAGTTTAGATACGCAGTATTTT. The entire variable domain, with the rest obtained from reference TRBV9 and TRBJ2-3, is as follows: DSGVTQTPKHLITATGQRVTLRCSPRSGDLSVYWYQQSLDQGLQFLIQYYNGEERAKGNILERFSAQQFPDLHSELNLSSLELGDSALYFCASSVGTSGSLDTQYFGPGTRLTVL.

The rearrangement joins TRBV7-6 to TRBJ2-7; 10 positions match TRBD1. Germline V gene lookup returns CDR1 SGHVS and CDR2 FNYEAQ. The J segment lost 4 bases and the V segment lost 5 bases, leaving 5 bases of the junction unmatched. This CDR3 comprises 14 residues. CDR3: CASSPGTGVYEQYF. CDR3 nucleotides: TGTGCCAGCAGCCCCGGGACAGGGGTTTACGAGCAGTACTTC.

This chain joins TRBV18 and TRBJ2-6; TRBD2 is a possible D gene (5 bases). Germline V lookup: CDR1 KGHSH, CDR2 LQKENI. Between the trimmed V and J ends, which lost 3 bases and 4 bases, there was a span of 13 bases. The CDR3 is made up of 16 amino acids. This CDR3 reads CASSPPRATGANVLTF. The CDR3, as DNA: TGTGCCAGCTCACCGCCGAGGGCTACAGGGGCCAACGTCCTGACTTTC.

A single count supports this clone. The chain employs TRBV6-6 and TRBJ1-1; D uncertain. This CDR3 is 13 amino acids long. CDR1 and CDR2 from the germline V gene are MNHNY and SVGAGI (reference sequence). V lost 4 bases and J 6 bases, leaving 12 bases between the germline ends. The CDR3 loop reads CASSFRFGAEAFF. The CDR3 DNA reads TGTGCCAGCAGTTTTCGTTTCGGGGCTGAAGCTTTCTTT.

The chain employs TRBV2 and TRBJ2-3; 9 bases are a match to TRBD1. The germline CDR1 and CDR2 sequences are SNHLY and FYNNEI. The CDR3 is 12 residues long. The V gene end was trimmed by 6 bases and the J gene end by 11 bases; junction bases not matched to a gene: 6. DNA for the CDR3: TGTGCCAGCAGAGGACAGGGGAGCGTGCAGTATTTT. Encoded protein: CASRGQGSVQYF.

This chain uses TRBV6-5 with TRBJ1-4; TRBD1 matches at 7 bases. V was clipped by 1 base and J by 8 bases; unmatched bases: 1. CDR1 MNHEY and CDR2 SVGAGI come from the germline V gene. CDR3 size: 13 residues. In DNA form, the CDR3 reads TGTGCCAGCAGTTACTGGACAGGAGAAAAACTGTTTTTT. Residues: CASSYWTGEKLFF.